One sample yielded the 8 T cell receptor beta chains listed below, sequenced in a study of identical twins. TCRdb fed the 5' RACE reads into MiXCR, producing one record per CDR3 protein. The data show about 900,000 distinct CDR3 sequences, about 12% seen once. The same data also went into a second study, on yellow fever vaccine responses in identical twins.

Sequencing used PBMCs. These receptors all stem from a woman aged 18-30 years in good health.

Details on this clonotype: The junction departs from germline at one end; a sequencing error may be responsible. V gene TRBV2 combines with J gene TRBJ1-2; D unclear. The CDR3 totals 13 residues. Per the germline V gene, CDR1 is SNHLY and CDR2 is FYNNEI. CDR3: CYVTGGENYGYTF. CDR3 sequence (DNA): TGCTACGTTACGGGCGGAGAAAACTATGGCTACACCTTC.

The chain carries TRBV29-1 and TRBJ1-1; D is unclear. CDR1 SQVTM and CDR2 ANQGSEA come from the germline V gene. Trimming pared 6 bases from V and 0 bases from J, leaving 11 bases between. This CDR3 region has 13 residues. CDR3 protein: CSVRPRMNTEAFF. DNA for the CDR3: TGCAGCGTACGCCCGAGAATGAACACTGAAGCTTTCTTT. The whole variable domain, filled in from reference TRBV29-1 and TRBJ1-1, reads SAVISQKPSRDICQRGTSLTIQCQVDSQVTMMFWYRQQPGQSLTLIATANQGSEATYESGFVIDKFPISRPNLTFSTLTVSNMSPEDSSIYLCSVRPRMNTEAFFGQGTRLTVV.

At least ten counts were recorded for this clonotype. The gene calls are TRBV7-8 and TRBJ1-1; 8 bases are a match to TRBD1. In germline, CDR1 is SGHVS, CDR2 FQNEAQ. V was pared by 5 bases and J by 2 bases, with 4 bases of the junction left unmatched. The CDR3 is 14 residues long. CDR3 loop: CASSGQGPNTEAFF. The CDR3 DNA follows: TGTGCCAGCAGCGGACAGGGCCCCAACACTGAAGCTTTCTTT.

In this sample, this clonotype turned up once. The CDR3 sequence: CASSPQGVTDTQYF. In DNA form, the CDR3 reads TGTGCCAGCTCACCACAGGGTGTCACAGATACGCAGTATTTT. The genes are TRBV18 and TRBJ2-3, with D uncertain. The CDR3 sequence is 14 residues long. Germline V gene data show CDR1 as KGHSH and CDR2 as LQKENI. Trimming left V 1 base short and J 2 bases short, with 7 bases between.

The table lists this clonotype with a few counts. The V gene is TRBV9, the J gene TRBJ2-1; no firm D call. Trimming took off 2 bases at V and 0 bases at J, with 9 bases between the two ends. This CDR3 has 15 residues. Germline CDR1 reads SGDLS; CDR2 reads YYNGEE. CDR3 sequence reads: CASSVSPVSYNEQFF. In nucleotides, the CDR3 is TGTGCCAGCAGCGTTTCCCCGGTCTCCTACAATGAGCAGTTCTTC.

This clonotype has just a few counts. The chain is built from TRBV18 and TRBJ2-7; 8 bases align to TRBD1. The CDR3 is made up of 15 amino acids. The J segment lost 3 bases and the V segment lost 6 bases, leaving 10 bases of the junction unmatched. Germline values: CDR1 KGHSH, CDR2 LQKENI. CDR3 sequence (DNA): TGTGCCAGCTCCCCAGGGGACAGGCGATACTACGAGCAGTACTTC. It is translated as CASSPGDRRYYEQYF.

Turning to this clonotype: A much bigger clone sits one base away, suggesting this may be a read error. The J gene is TRBJ2-1, the V gene TRBV4-1; 7 bases agree with TRBD2. This CDR3 has 15 amino acids. The germline V gene has CDR1 MGHRA and CDR2 YSYEKL. CDR3 region: CASSLGLVAYNELFF. The CDR3 coding sequence is TGCGCCAGCAGCCTAGGACTAGTGGCCTACAATGAGCTGTTCTTC.

V gene TRBV10-3 combines with J gene TRBJ2-7; unclear D gene. CDR1 is ENHRY, CDR2 SYGVKD, per germline. With 6 bases removed from V and 1 base from J, the gap between germline ends came to 10 bases. The CDR3 contains 13 residues. The CDR3 region is CAISDRNSYEQYF. Here the CDR3 DNA reads TGTGCCATCAGCGATCGCAATTCCTACGAGCAGTACTTC.